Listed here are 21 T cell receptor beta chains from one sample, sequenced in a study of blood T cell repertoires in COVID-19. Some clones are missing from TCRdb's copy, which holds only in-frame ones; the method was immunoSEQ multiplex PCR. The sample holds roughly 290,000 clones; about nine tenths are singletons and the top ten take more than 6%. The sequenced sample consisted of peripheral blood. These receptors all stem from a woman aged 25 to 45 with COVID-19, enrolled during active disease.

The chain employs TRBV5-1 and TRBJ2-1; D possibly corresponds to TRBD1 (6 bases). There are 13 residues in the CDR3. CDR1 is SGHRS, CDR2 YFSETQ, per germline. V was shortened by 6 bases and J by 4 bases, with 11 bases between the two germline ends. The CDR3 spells CASTRGQYNEQFF. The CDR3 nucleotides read TGCGCCAGCACCCGTGGACAGTACAATGAGCAGTTCTTC.

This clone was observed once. The CDR3 DNA reads TGTGCCAGCAGTACCGAGCGGGGGGCCAATCAGCCCCAGCATTTT. Translation gives CASSTERGANQPQHF. This chain uses TRBV6-6 with TRBJ1-5, with a possible D match to TRBD1 (6 bases). The CDR3 contains 15 residues. Between the trimmed V and J ends, which lost 5 bases and 3 bases, there was a span of 14 bases. Germline CDR1 reads MNHNY; CDR2 reads SVGAGI (reference sequence).

This CDR3 reads CATSPGSSYEQYF. CDR3 in DNA: TGTGCCACCAGTCCAGGCAGCTCCTACGAGCAGTACTTC. The chain links TRBV24-1 to TRBJ2-7; D remains ambiguous. Trimming pared 6 bases from V and 0 bases from J, leaving 8 bases between. This CDR3 is built from 13 residues. Germline V lookup: CDR1 KGHDR, CDR2 SFDVKD.

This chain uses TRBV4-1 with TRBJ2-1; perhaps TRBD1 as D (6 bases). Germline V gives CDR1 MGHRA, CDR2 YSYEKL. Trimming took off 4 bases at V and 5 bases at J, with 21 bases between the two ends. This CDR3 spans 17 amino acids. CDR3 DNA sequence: TGCGCCAGCAGCCCGCTTAGGGGGAGCGGAGATCACAATGAGCAGTTCTTC. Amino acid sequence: CASSPLRGSGDHNEQFF.

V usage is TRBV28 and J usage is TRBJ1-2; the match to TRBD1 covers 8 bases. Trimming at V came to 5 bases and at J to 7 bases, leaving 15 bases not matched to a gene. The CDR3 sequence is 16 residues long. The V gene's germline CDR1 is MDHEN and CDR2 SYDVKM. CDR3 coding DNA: TGTGCCAGCAGTCCCCTTTTGGGCAGGGGGCTACCTGGCTACACCTTC. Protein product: CASSPLLGRGLPGYTF.

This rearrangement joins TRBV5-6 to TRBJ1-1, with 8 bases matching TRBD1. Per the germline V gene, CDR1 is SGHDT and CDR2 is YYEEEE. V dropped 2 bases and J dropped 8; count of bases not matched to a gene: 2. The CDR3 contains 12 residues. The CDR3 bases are TGTGCCAGCAGCTTCTGGGACAGGGAAGCTTTCTTT. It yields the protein CASSFWDREAFF.

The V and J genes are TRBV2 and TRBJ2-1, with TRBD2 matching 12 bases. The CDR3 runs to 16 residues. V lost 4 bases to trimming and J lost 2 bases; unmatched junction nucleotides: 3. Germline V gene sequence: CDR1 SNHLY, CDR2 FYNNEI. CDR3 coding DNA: TGTGCCAGCAGTGGACTAGCGGGAGAGGCCTACAATGAGCAGTTCTTC. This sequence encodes CASSGLAGEAYNEQFF.

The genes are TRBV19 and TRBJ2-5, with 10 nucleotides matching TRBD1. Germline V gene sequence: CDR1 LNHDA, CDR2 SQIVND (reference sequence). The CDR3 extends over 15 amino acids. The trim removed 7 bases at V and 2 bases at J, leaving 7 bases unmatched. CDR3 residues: CASTSGTGVQETQYF. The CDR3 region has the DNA TGTGCCAGTACCTCGGGGACAGGGGTGCAAGAGACCCAGTACTTC.

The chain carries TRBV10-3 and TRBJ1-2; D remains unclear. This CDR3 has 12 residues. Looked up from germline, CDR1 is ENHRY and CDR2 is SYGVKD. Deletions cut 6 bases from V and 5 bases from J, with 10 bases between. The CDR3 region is CAISGSVYGYTF. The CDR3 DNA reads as TGTGCCATCAGCGGGAGTGTTTATGGCTACACCTTC.

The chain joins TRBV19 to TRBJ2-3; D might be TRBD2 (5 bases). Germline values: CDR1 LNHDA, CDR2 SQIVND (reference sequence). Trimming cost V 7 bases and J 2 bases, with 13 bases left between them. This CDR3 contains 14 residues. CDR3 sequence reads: CASKVDFSTDTQYF. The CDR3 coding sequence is TGTGCCAGTAAGGTGGACTTTTCCACAGATACGCAGTATTTT.

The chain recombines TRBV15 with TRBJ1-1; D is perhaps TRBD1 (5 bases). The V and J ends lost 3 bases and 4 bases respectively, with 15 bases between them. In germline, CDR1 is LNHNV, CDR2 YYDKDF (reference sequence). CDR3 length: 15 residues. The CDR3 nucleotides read TGTGCCACCAGCAGGTCCGGGGAGGGGAGCACTGAAGCTTTCTTT. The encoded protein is CATSRSGEGSTEAFF.

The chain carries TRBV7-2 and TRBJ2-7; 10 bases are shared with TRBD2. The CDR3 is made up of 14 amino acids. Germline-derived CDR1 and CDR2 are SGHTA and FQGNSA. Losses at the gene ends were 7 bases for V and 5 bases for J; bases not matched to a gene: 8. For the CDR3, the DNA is TGTGCCAGCACCTATAGGGGGACTAGCGACGAGCAGTACTTC. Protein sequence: CASTYRGTSDEQYF.

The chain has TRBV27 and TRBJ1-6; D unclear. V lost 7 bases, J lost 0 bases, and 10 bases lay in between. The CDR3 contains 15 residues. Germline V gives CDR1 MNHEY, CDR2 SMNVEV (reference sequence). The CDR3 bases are TGTGCCAGCAAGGACGGGAGCTCCTATAATTCACCCCTCCACTTT. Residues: CASKDGSSYNSPLHF.

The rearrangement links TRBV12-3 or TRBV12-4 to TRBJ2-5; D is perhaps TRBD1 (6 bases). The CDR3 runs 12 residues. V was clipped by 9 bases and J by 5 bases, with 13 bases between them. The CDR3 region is CASLGAQETQYF. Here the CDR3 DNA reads TGTGCCAGTTTGGGGGCGCAGGAGACCCAGTACTTC.

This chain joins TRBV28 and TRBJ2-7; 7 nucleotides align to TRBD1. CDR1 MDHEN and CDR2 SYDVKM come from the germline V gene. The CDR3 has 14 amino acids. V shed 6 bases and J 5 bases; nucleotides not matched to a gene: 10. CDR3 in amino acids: CASRLSGGRNEQYF. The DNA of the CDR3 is TGTGCCAGCAGGCTATCAGGGGGTAGAAACGAGCAGTACTTC.

CDR3: CASSLNGGTVNEKLFF. CDR3 in DNA: TGTGCCAGCAGCTTAAATGGGGGGACAGTTAATGAAAAACTGTTTTTT. J is TRBJ1-4 and V is TRBV7-9, with 7 bases that match TRBD1. The junction had 7 bases not matched to a gene; V was cut back by 2 bases and J by 4 bases. Germline CDR1 is SEHNR and CDR2 is FQNEAQ (reference sequence). The CDR3 totals 16 residues.

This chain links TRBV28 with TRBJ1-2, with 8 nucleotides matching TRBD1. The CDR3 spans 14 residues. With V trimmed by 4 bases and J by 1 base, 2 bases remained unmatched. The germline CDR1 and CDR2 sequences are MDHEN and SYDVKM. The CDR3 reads CASSWGQDNYGYTF. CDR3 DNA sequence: TGTGCCAGCAGTTGGGGACAGGATAACTATGGCTACACCTTC.

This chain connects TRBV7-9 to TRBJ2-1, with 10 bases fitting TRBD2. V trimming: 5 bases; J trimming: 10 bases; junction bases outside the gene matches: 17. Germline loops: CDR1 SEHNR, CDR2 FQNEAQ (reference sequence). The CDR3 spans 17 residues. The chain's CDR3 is CASSHGALAGDGYEQFF. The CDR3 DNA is TGTGCCAGCAGCCACGGGGCGCTAGCGGGAGATGGGTACGAGCAGTTCTTC.

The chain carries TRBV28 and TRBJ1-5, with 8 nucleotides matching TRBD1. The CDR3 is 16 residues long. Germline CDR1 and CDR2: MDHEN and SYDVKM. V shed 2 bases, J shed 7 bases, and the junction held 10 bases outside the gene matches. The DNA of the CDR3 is TGTGCCAGCAGTTTACCCGACAGGGGATGGGGGCAGCCCCAGCATTTT. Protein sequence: CASSLPDRGWGQPQHF.

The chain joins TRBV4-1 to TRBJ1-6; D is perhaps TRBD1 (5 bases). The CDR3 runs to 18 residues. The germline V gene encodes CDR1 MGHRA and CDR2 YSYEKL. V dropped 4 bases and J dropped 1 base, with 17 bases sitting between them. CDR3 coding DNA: TGCGCCAGCAGCCCCAAGTACCAGGGATTTTCCTATAATTCACCCCTCCACTTT. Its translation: CASSPKYQGFSYNSPLHF.

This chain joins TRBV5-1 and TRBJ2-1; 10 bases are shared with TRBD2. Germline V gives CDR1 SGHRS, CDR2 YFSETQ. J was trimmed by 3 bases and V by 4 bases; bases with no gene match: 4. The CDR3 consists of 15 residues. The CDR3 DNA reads TGCGCCAGCAGCGTGGGACTAGCGAACTACAATGAGCAGTTCTTC. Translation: CASSVGLANYNEQFF.